The 29 T cell receptor beta chains presented below share a single source sample, sequenced in a study of blood T cells in healthy people across ages. With a J-beta primer mix and a sample-barcoded 5' primer, a second PCR ran about 6 to 11 cycles. TCRdb fed the 5' RACE reads into MiXCR, producing one record per CDR3 protein. The sample has fewer than 950,000 distinct CDR3 sequences, 36% seen once. The sample taken for sequencing was blood. The receptors stem from a young man in good health.

The chain couples TRBV9 to TRBJ1-5; no clear D gene. This CDR3 is built from 14 residues. Germline CDR1 is SGDLS and CDR2 is YYNGEE. The ends were cut back, 1 base at V and 3 bases at J, with 8 bases in the middle. Here the CDR3 reads CASSVSRDNQPQHF. The CDR3 region has the DNA TGTGCCAGCAGCGTAAGTAGGGACAATCAGCCCCAGCATTTT.

The chain employs TRBV5-6 and TRBJ2-6; 7 positions match TRBD1. Germline V gene lookup returns CDR1 SGHDT and CDR2 YYEEEE. The CDR3 contains 16 residues. Trimming at V came to 0 bases and at J to 4 bases, leaving 4 bases not matched to a gene. The CDR3 here is CASSLGQGLGANVLTF. The CDR3 DNA reads as TGTGCCAGCAGCTTGGGACAGGGTCTCGGGGCCAACGTCCTGACTTTC.

The J gene is TRBJ1-1, the V gene TRBV28; D not certain. The CDR3 is 15 amino acids. The germline gives CDR1 MDHEN, CDR2 SYDVKM. Trimming took off 5 bases at V and 0 bases at J, with 13 bases between the two ends. In DNA form, the CDR3 reads TGTGCCAGCAGTCCTACGAGGGTAGTGAACACTGAAGCTTTCTTT. Its protein is CASSPTRVVNTEAFF. Filled out from reference TRBV28 and TRBJ1-1, the complete variable domain reads DVKVTQSSRYLVKRTGEKVFLECVQDMDHENMFWYRQDPGLGLRLIYFSYDVKMKEKGDIPEGYSVSREKKERFSLILESASTNQTSMYLCASSPTRVVNTEAFFGQGTRLTVV.

The CDR3, as DNA: TGCAGCGTCGACAGCTACACCTTC. It specifies CSVDSYTF. V gene TRBV29-1 combines with J gene TRBJ1-2; no firm D call. CDR3 size: 8 residues. Trimming took 6 bases from V and 9 from J, leaving 5 bases between them. CDR1 SQVTM and CDR2 ANQGSEA come from the germline V gene.

This clonotype showed up many times. The V gene is TRBV6-5, the J gene TRBJ1-4; 8 nucleotides line up with TRBD1. Germline trimming cut 4 bases from V and 8 bases from J; bases unmatched to any gene: 6. The CDR3 covers 14 residues. Germline V gene lookup returns CDR1 MNHEY and CDR2 SVGAGI. The CDR3 DNA sequence: TGTGCCAGCAGTTCGGACAGGGATGGGGAAAAACTGTTTTTT. Translation gives CASSSDRDGEKLFF.

The chain is built from TRBV6-5 and TRBJ2-7, with D uncertain. Between the trimmed V and J ends, which lost 4 bases and 0 bases, there was a span of 16 bases. Germline V gives CDR1 MNHEY, CDR2 SVGAGI. This CDR3 has 16 residues. CDR3 DNA: TGTGCCAGCAGTTTATCCGCTGACTCTCTCTCCTACGAGCAGTACTTC. Protein product: CASSLSADSLSYEQYF.

This clonotype was seen once. The rearrangement links TRBV5-5 to TRBJ2-2, with 11 bases lining up with TRBD2. V gave up 3 bases and J gave up 0 bases; unmatched junction bases: 13. CDR1 and CDR2 (germline): SGHKS, YYEKEE (reference sequence). This CDR3 is 20 amino acids long. Written as DNA, the CDR3 is TGTGCCAGCAGCTCCCAAAGGGCTAGCGGGGGGCCCGCGAACACCGGGGAGCTGTTTTTT. Its translation is CASSSQRASGGPANTGELFF.

This clonotype occurred many times. The V call is TRBV12-3 or TRBV12-4, the J call TRBJ1-5; TRBD1 is a possible D gene (5 bases). Trimming took off 5 bases at V and 7 bases at J, with 12 bases between the two ends. The CDR3 is 13 amino acids. The CDR3, as DNA: TGTGCCAGCAGTCCTGCTCGGGGCCAGCCCCAGCATTTT. It translates to CASSPARGQPQHF.

J is TRBJ1-1 and V is TRBV12-3 or TRBV12-4; tentatively, D is TRBD1 (6 bases). Trimming left V 7 bases short and J 11 bases short, with 17 bases between. The CDR3 has 12 amino acids. CDR3: CASNPGHPAAFF. The CDR3, as DNA: TGTGCCAGCAACCCGGGACACCCTGCGGCTTTCTTT.

The chain is built from TRBV12-3 or TRBV12-4 and TRBJ1-2; D not certain. Trimming shortened V by 7 bases and J by 2 bases, and 14 bases separated the two germline ends. This CDR3 has 14 amino acids. The CDR3 region is CASTPNPRNYGYTF. The CDR3 DNA is TGTGCCAGCACCCCAAACCCAAGGAACTATGGCTACACCTTC.

This chain connects TRBV3-1 to TRBJ2-3; possible D gene TRBD2, 5 bases. The CDR3 has 15 amino acids. V lost 1 base to trimming and J lost 5 bases, with 13 bases between them. Germline CDR1 reads LGHDT; CDR2 reads YNNKEL (reference sequence). This chain's CDR3 is CASSQGELDIDTQYF. The CDR3 DNA follows: TGTGCCAGCAGCCAAGGGGAACTAGACATAGATACGCAGTATTTT.

The V gene is TRBV12-5, the J gene TRBJ2-2, with 8 nucleotides matching TRBD2. CDR1 is LGHNT, CDR2 FRNRAP, per germline. V gave up 1 base and J gave up 3 bases; unmatched junction bases: 7. The CDR3 totals 17 residues. CDR3 nucleotide sequence: TGTGCTAGTGGTTTGGCAGCCGGGACTAGGCACACCGGGGAGCTGTTTTTT. Translated, it gives CASGLAAGTRHTGELFF. Full variable domain (missing parts from reference TRBV12-5 and TRBJ2-2): DARVTQTPRHKVTEMGQEVTMRCQPILGHNTVFWYRQTMMQGLELLAYFRNRAPLDDSGMPKDRFSAEMPDATLATLKIQPSEPRDSAVYFCASGLAAGTRHTGELFFGEGSRLTVL.

This sequence joins TRBV6-5 and TRBJ1-2; D is ambiguous. Trimming cost V 5 bases and J 5 bases, with 15 bases left between them. The CDR3 is 14 amino acids. CDR1 is MNHEY, CDR2 SVGAGI, per germline. CDR3 sequence: CASSQTPRGYGYTF. CDR3 nucleotide sequence: TGTGCCAGCAGTCAAACCCCCCGGGGTTATGGCTACACCTTC.

This clonotype was seen more than once but under ten times. The rearrangement uses TRBV20-1 and TRBJ2-7, with no clear D. The CDR3 length is 14 residues. The V end was cut by 3 bases, the J end by 0 bases, with 12 bases between. Looked up from germline, CDR1 is DFQATT and CDR2 is SNEGSKA (reference sequence). CDR3: CSARVQVSSYEQYF. Here the CDR3 DNA reads TGCAGTGCTAGGGTCCAGGTTAGCTCCTACGAGCAGTACTTC.

The chain uses TRBV6-2 or TRBV6-3 and TRBJ1-1, with a weak D call TRBD1 (6 bases). This CDR3 has 16 residues. The germline CDR1 and CDR2 sequences are MNHEY and SVGEGT. V lost 0 bases and J lost 1, with 12 bases in between. CDR3: CASSYSIRDKNTEAFF. CDR3 DNA: TGTGCCAGCAGTTACTCGATTAGGGACAAGAACACTGAAGCTTTCTTT.

Only one count was recorded for this clonotype. A read error may explain this, as a much larger clone is one base away. The chain is built from TRBV4-3 and TRBJ2-1; D possibly matches TRBD1 or TRBD2 (5 bases each). The germline CDR1 and CDR2 sequences are LGHNA and YSLEER. Trimming removed 8 bases from V and 4 bases from J, with 24 bases in between. The CDR3 totals 17 residues. Here the CDR3 reads CASGRGGFQARYNEQFF. CDR3 coding DNA: TGCGCCAGCGGCCGGGGCGGTTTTCAGGCAAGGTACAATGAGCAGTTCTTC.

V is TRBV9 and J is TRBJ1-6, with TRBD1 matching 7 bases. Germline V gives CDR1 SGDLS, CDR2 YYNGEE. The CDR3 is 15 amino acids. The junction had 4 bases not matched to a gene; V was cut back by 0 bases and J by 7 bases. Written as DNA, the CDR3 is TGTGCCAGCAGCGTAGCTGGGACAGCGAATTCACCCCTCCACTTT. Protein sequence: CASSVAGTANSPLHF.

The rearrangement links TRBV27 to TRBJ2-3; 8 nucleotides line up with TRBD2. Unmatched junction bases numbered 5, after V lost 7 bases and J lost 2 bases. Germline V gene lookup returns CDR1 MNHEY and CDR2 SMNVEV (reference sequence). This CDR3 contains 14 residues. The CDR3: CASKERGLTDTQYF. The CDR3 nucleotides read TGTGCCAGCAAGGAGCGGGGGCTCACAGATACGCAGTATTTT.

The chain recombines TRBV27 with TRBJ1-1; D gene uncertain. The length of the CDR3 is 14 residues. V lost 10 bases to trimming and J lost 6 bases, with 21 bases between them. The germline CDR1 and CDR2 sequences are MNHEY and SMNVEV (reference sequence). CDR3 region: CATRIIRDRPEAFF. CDR3 bases: TGTGCCACCAGGATAATAAGGGATCGGCCTGAAGCTTTCTTT.

The V call is TRBV12-3 or TRBV12-4, the J call TRBJ2-2, with D possibly being TRBD1 or TRBD2 (6 bases each). Trimming cost V 1 base and J 4 bases, with 13 bases left between them. This CDR3 region has 16 residues. The chain's CDR3 is CASSLGWGAGTGELFF. Here the CDR3 DNA reads TGTGCCAGCAGTTTAGGTTGGGGGGCTGGCACCGGGGAGCTGTTTTTT.

As to this clonotype: A read error is possible here, since a much larger clone lies one base away. CDR3: CATSPRLENAEAFF. The DNA of the CDR3 is TGTGCCACCAGCCCTCGTCTTGAGAACGCTGAAGCTTTCTTT. The chain carries TRBV15 and TRBJ1-1; D gene uncertain. The CDR3 runs 14 residues. Germline V lookup: CDR1 LNHNV, CDR2 YYDKDF (reference sequence).

This clonotype was found a few times. This chain uses TRBV3-1 with TRBJ2-3; D gene ambiguous. Germline CDR1 reads LGHDT; CDR2 reads YNNKEL (reference sequence). This CDR3 has 13 residues. V dropped 1 base and J dropped 2 bases, with 4 bases sitting between them. CDR3 bases: TGTGCCAGCAGCCAAGCCTTCACAGATACGCAGTATTTT. Translating gives CASSQAFTDTQYF.

This clonotype was observed a few times. The chain combines TRBV7-2 with TRBJ2-7, with 10 nucleotides matching TRBD1. V lost 1 base and J lost 2; bases outside the gene matches: 11. Germline loops: CDR1 SGHTA, CDR2 FQGNSA. The CDR3 is made up of 18 amino acids. The CDR3 is CASSLGTFRDRGPYEQYF. As DNA, the CDR3 is TGTGCCAGCAGCTTAGGGACCTTTCGAGACAGGGGGCCCTACGAGCAGTACTTC.

The V gene is TRBV12-3 or TRBV12-4, the J gene TRBJ1-5, with 7 bases aligning to TRBD1. The length of the CDR3 is 14 residues. Trimming removed 5 bases from V and 7 bases from J; junction bases left unmatched: 8. CDR3 protein: CASSPTGSRQPQHF. As DNA, the CDR3 is TGTGCCAGCAGTCCGACAGGGTCCCGGCAGCCCCAGCATTTT.

This clonotype was seen only a few times. The DNA for the CDR3 is TGTGCCAGCAGCGAGAGCAGGGCTGCCGGCTACACCTTC. Residues: CASSESRAAGYTF. The V call is TRBV3-1, the J call TRBJ1-2; possible D gene TRBD1, 5 bases. The length of the CDR3 is 13 residues. Germline V gene data show CDR1 as LGHDT and CDR2 as YNNKEL (reference sequence). Deletions cut 5 bases from V and 8 bases from J, with 15 bases between.

The CDR3 here is CASSLAPTTGELFF. CDR3 sequence (DNA): TGTGCCAGCAGCTTGGCCCCCACCACCGGGGAGCTGTTTTTT. The chain uses TRBV5-6 and TRBJ2-2; D gene unclear. Trimming cost V 0 bases and J 4 bases, with 7 bases left between them. The CDR3 has 14 residues. From germline, CDR1 is SGHDT and CDR2 YYEEEE.

This clonotype was detected only a few times. The J gene is TRBJ1-5, the V gene TRBV28; possibly TRBD1 for D (5 bases). Germline V gene lookup returns CDR1 MDHEN and CDR2 SYDVKM. The CDR3 is 14 amino acids. V was cut by 8 bases and J by 2 bases, with 13 bases left in between. In DNA form, the CDR3 reads TGTGCCAGCGGCGACAGTTTAGGCAATCAGCCCCAGCATTTT. Its protein is CASGDSLGNQPQHF.

This clonotype was detected a few times. The V and J genes are TRBV11-1 and TRBJ2-5, with D possibly matching TRBD1 (6 bases). The germline V gene encodes CDR1 SGHAT and CDR2 FQDESV (reference sequence). This CDR3 region has 14 residues. V was shortened by 5 bases and J by 3 bases, with 13 bases between the two germline ends. CDR3 residues: CASSPWGRKETQYF. The CDR3 DNA reads TGTGCCAGCAGCCCCTGGGGGCGGAAAGAGACCCAGTACTTC.

This clonotype was detected many times. The chain recombines TRBV28 with TRBJ2-7; 7 bases match TRBD1. With V trimmed by 6 bases and J by 1 base, 3 bases remained unmatched. The CDR3 has 13 residues. Germline CDR1 is MDHEN and CDR2 is SYDVKM. CDR3 sequence: CASSPGQSYEQYF. CDR3 nucleotides: TGTGCCAGCAGCCCGGGACAGTCCTACGAGCAGTACTTC.